These 26 T cell receptor beta chains were all obtained from the same sample, sequenced in a study of molecular identifiers for immune sequencing clone quantification. TCRdb re-analysed the PCR reads in MiXCR, keeping a single row per CDR3 protein. Among about 510,000 distinct CDR3 sequences, approximately 25% were seen once, and the ten largest hold 0.7% to 0.9%. Input material: naive CD8+ T cells from blood, with Jurkat cell RNA spiked in. The subset denotes: FACS-sorted CD8+CD4-CCR7+CD45RA+ naive T cells. The receptors shown here come from a human donor in good health. Some libraries in this study had Jurkat cell RNA spiked in.

Only a few counts were recorded for this clonotype. The genes are TRBV30 and TRBJ1-1; D is unclear. Germline assignment: CDR1 GTSNPN and CDR2 SVGIG (reference sequence). Trimming shortened V by 3 bases and J by 6 bases, and 8 bases separated the two germline ends. The CDR3 loop spans 11 amino acids. The CDR3 spells CAWRSLAEAFF. The CDR3 DNA sequence: TGTGCCTGGAGATCGCTGGCTGAAGCTTTCTTT.

The genes are TRBV4-1 and TRBJ2-3; D remains unclear. The V and J ends lost 1 base and 2 bases respectively, with 7 bases between them. The CDR3 loop spans 14 amino acids. Germline-derived CDR1 and CDR2 are MGHRA and YSYEKL. CDR3 DNA: TGCGCCAGCAGCCAAGGGGTGCTCACAGATACGCAGTATTTT. Its translation is CASSQGVLTDTQYF.

This clonotype was counted only a few times. The chain links TRBV27 to TRBJ1-6, with D uncertain. The germline V gene has CDR1 MNHEY and CDR2 SMNVEV (reference sequence). This CDR3 spans 12 amino acids. V was trimmed by 6 bases and J by 7 bases, leaving 7 bases between them. This chain's CDR3 is CASRQQNSPLHF. In DNA form, the CDR3 reads TGTGCCAGCAGGCAACAGAATTCACCCCTCCACTTT.

This clonotype showed up just a few times. Germline and junction disagree at one end, which may indicate a read error. V and J are TRBV11-2 and TRBJ2-5, with a possible D match to TRBD1 (5 bases). The CDR3 is made up of 15 amino acids. Looked up from germline, CDR1 is SGHAT and CDR2 is FQNNGV. The CDR3 coding sequence is TGTGCCAGCAGCTACGAATACCCAGGGCAAGAGACCCAGTACTTT. Translating it yields CASSYEYPGQETQYF.

This clonotype was observed a handful of times. The V gene is TRBV3-1, the J gene TRBJ1-5, with D perhaps TRBD1 (6 bases). Germline-derived CDR1 and CDR2 are LGHDT and YNNKEL (reference sequence). The germline V and J ends were trimmed by 0 bases and 2 bases, with 14 bases remaining between them. There are 17 residues in the CDR3. The CDR3 loop is CASSQDPGGWGNQPQHF. CDR3 in DNA: TGTGCCAGCAGCCAAGACCCGGGGGGCTGGGGCAATCAGCCCCAGCATTTT.

This clonotype was counted a few times. The chain uses TRBV7-9 and TRBJ1-3; D perhaps matches TRBD1 (5 bases). Between the trimmed V and J ends, which lost 5 bases and 2 bases, there was a span of 13 bases. This CDR3 has 15 residues. The germline CDR1 and CDR2 sequences are SEHNR and FQNEAQ (reference sequence). CDR3 loop: CASSLDGAAGNTIYF. For the CDR3, the DNA is TGTGCCAGCAGCCTGGACGGGGCTGCTGGAAACACCATATATTTT.

This clonotype appeared many times. The J gene is TRBJ2-5, the V gene TRBV7-9; 9 nucleotides match TRBD1. After removal of 4 bases from V and 3 bases from J, the junction contained 6 bases not matched to a gene. The germline CDR1 and CDR2 sequences are SEHNR and FQNEAQ (reference sequence). The CDR3 length is 15 residues. CDR3 loop: CASSYSGTGKETQYF. Written as DNA, the CDR3 is TGTGCCAGCAGCTACTCCGGGACAGGGAAAGAGACCCAGTACTTC.

Note on this clonotype: A much larger clone sits a single nucleotide away, making a read error possible. V and J are TRBV7-6 and TRBJ2-3; 15 bases line up with TRBD2. Germline-derived CDR1 and CDR2 are SGHVS and FNYEAQ. CDR3 length equals 18 residues. The CDR3: CASSSGLAGGPSRDMQYF. In nucleotides, the CDR3 is TGTGCCAGCAGCTCCGGACTAGCGGGAGGGCCGAGCCGAGATATGCAGTATTTT.

This CDR3 reads CASRGQGKGEQYF. CDR3 coding DNA: TGTGCCAGCCGGGGACAGGGGAAGGGCGAGCAGTACTTC. This chain uses TRBV13 with TRBJ2-7; 10 bases match TRBD1. Germline lookup yields CDR1 PRHDT and CDR2 FYEKMQ (reference sequence). Unmatched junction bases numbered 7, after V lost 8 bases and J lost 6 bases. This CDR3 region has 13 residues.

The rearrangement uses TRBV27 and TRBJ2-5; no definite D call. The CDR3 is 14 residues long. Trimming took 5 bases from V and 1 from J, leaving 11 bases between them. CDR1 and CDR2 from the germline V gene are MNHEY and SMNVEV (reference sequence). In DNA form, the CDR3 reads TGTGCCAGCAGTAACCCGGACCCCCAAGAGACCCAGTACTTC. Its protein product is CASSNPDPQETQYF.

As to this clonotype: The junction departs from the called germline gene at one end, perhaps through a read error. This chain connects TRBV5-6 to TRBJ1-1, with TRBD1 identical over 7 bases. This CDR3 comprises 15 residues. Germline V lookup: CDR1 SGHDT, CDR2 YYEEEE. CDR3 coding DNA: TGTACCAGCAGCCCATACGACAGGGCGGGCACTGAAGCTTTCTTT. It translates to CTSSPYDRAGTEAFF.

The genes are TRBV27 and TRBJ2-7; tentative D call: TRBD1 (6 bases). The CDR3 is 14 amino acids. V was shortened by 2 bases and J by 2 bases, with 10 bases between the two germline ends. The germline CDR1 and CDR2 sequences are MNHEY and SMNVEV (reference sequence). CDR3 in DNA: TGTGCCAGCAGTTTAAAGGGGGTAGCCTACGAGCAGTACTTC. It codes for CASSLKGVAYEQYF.

This clonotype appeared many times. The chain combines TRBV6-5 with TRBJ1-2; D is uncertain. Per germline, CDR1 MNHEY and CDR2 SVGAGI. Trimming left V 8 bases short and J 0 bases short, with 10 bases between. This CDR3 is built from 13 residues. CDR3 region: CASHLTPNYGYTF. In nucleotides, the CDR3 is TGTGCCAGCCACTTGACACCTAACTATGGCTACACCTTC.

This clonotype appeared a few times. This chain uses TRBV9 with TRBJ2-7; possible D gene TRBD2, 5 bases. Trimming took off 2 bases at V and 5 bases at J, with 14 bases between the two ends. This CDR3 has 14 amino acids. Germline assignment: CDR1 SGDLS and CDR2 YYNGEE. The CDR3 bases are TGTGCCAGCAGCGTCCGGGGAATCTGGGACGAGCAGTACTTC. Protein: CASSVRGIWDEQYF.

J is TRBJ2-7 and V is TRBV7-2; 8 bases are shared with TRBD1. The CDR3 contains 14 residues. CDR1 SGHTA and CDR2 FQGNSA come from the germline V gene. Losses at the gene ends were 5 bases for V and 2 bases for J; bases not matched to a gene: 5. CDR3 amino acids: CASSRDRRAYEQYF. DNA of the CDR3: TGTGCCAGCAGCCGGGACAGGCGAGCCTACGAGCAGTACTTC.

This clonotype was counted many times. This chain uses TRBV6-5 with TRBJ2-3; 9 bases are a match to TRBD1. V lost 2 bases to trimming and J lost 4 bases; unmatched junction nucleotides: 4. CDR1 and CDR2 (germline): MNHEY, SVGAGI. The CDR3 spans 15 residues. CDR3 sequence reads: CASSYGTGPPDTQYF. The CDR3 nucleotides are TGTGCCAGCAGTTACGGGACAGGGCCCCCAGATACGCAGTATTTT.

This clonotype turned up a few times. The rearrangement joins TRBV7-2 to TRBJ2-1, with TRBD2 identical over 7 bases. V trimming: 5 bases; J trimming: 1 base; junction bases outside the gene matches: 8. CDR1 SGHTA and CDR2 FQGNSA come from the germline V gene. The CDR3 covers 16 residues. This chain's CDR3 is CASSPSLADSYNEQFF. CDR3 sequence (DNA): TGTGCCAGCAGCCCTTCCCTAGCGGATTCCTACAATGAGCAGTTCTTC.

The chain joins TRBV6-6 to TRBJ1-2, with D unclear. CDR1 is MNHNY, CDR2 SVGAGI, per germline (reference sequence). V was clipped by 2 bases and J by 5 bases, with 9 bases between them. CDR3 size: 13 residues. DNA of the CDR3: TGTGCCAGCAGTTACAGGAGCTATTATGGCTACACCTTC. Encoded protein: CASSYRSYYGYTF.

The CDR3 loop is CASSARLAAQETQYF. CDR3 in DNA: TGTGCCAGCAGCGCGCGACTAGCGGCCCAAGAGACCCAGTACTTC. V and J are TRBV7-9 and TRBJ2-5; 9 bases map to TRBD2. The trim removed 5 bases at V and 1 base at J, leaving 5 bases unmatched. Germline values: CDR1 SEHNR, CDR2 FQNEAQ (reference sequence). The CDR3 sequence is 15 residues long.

This clonotype has only a few counts. The genes are TRBV2 and TRBJ2-2; no clear D. Germline CDR1 reads SNHLY; CDR2 reads FYNNEI. The CDR3 sequence is 16 residues long. Trimming left V 3 bases short and J 3 bases short, with 14 bases between. The CDR3 nucleotides are TGTGCCAGCAGTGAGTTCCGGACCTATGACACCGGGGAGCTGTTTTTT. The encoded protein is CASSEFRTYDTGELFF.

This clonotype was detected many times. The CDR3 bases are TGTGCCAGCAGTCAGGGGGCGACTAATGAAAAACTGTTTTTT. This translates into CASSQGATNEKLFF. V gene TRBV6-5 combines with J gene TRBJ1-4, with 8 positions matching TRBD1. Germline V gene data show CDR1 as MNHEY and CDR2 as SVGAGI. The length of the CDR3 is 14 residues. J was trimmed by 2 bases and V by 5 bases; bases with no gene match: 1.

In this sample, this clonotype turned up many times. V is TRBV12-3 or TRBV12-4 and J is TRBJ2-3, with D uncertain. The CDR3 sequence is 14 residues long. Trimming removed 3 bases at V and 2 bases at J, with 9 bases between. This chain's CDR3 is CASSFRAFTDTQYF. The CDR3 DNA reads TGTGCCAGCAGTTTCCGGGCGTTCACAGATACGCAGTATTTT.

Of note for this clonotype: Compared with germline, one end of the junction differs, possibly owing to a read error. The rearrangement joins TRBV7-2 to TRBJ2-2; 15 bases map to TRBD2. This CDR3 region has 17 residues. Per germline, CDR1 SGHTA and CDR2 FQGNSA. The CDR3 DNA follows: TGTGCCAGCAGCTGGACTAGCGGGGGGGAGAACCCCGGGGAGCTGTTTTTT. Translated, it gives CASSWTSGGENPGELFF.

This clonotype was observed many times. J is TRBJ1-1 and V is TRBV29-1, with a weak D call TRBD1 (5 bases). With 5 bases removed from V and 1 base from J, the gap between germline ends came to 8 bases. From germline, CDR1 is SQVTM and CDR2 ANQGSEA. The CDR3 totals 12 residues. The chain's CDR3 is CSVTDTNTEAFF. CDR3 bases: TGCAGCGTTACGGACACGAACACTGAAGCTTTCTTT.

V gene TRBV7-9 combines with J gene TRBJ2-2; 9 nucleotides align to TRBD1. With V trimmed by 6 bases and J by 7 bases, 9 bases remained unmatched. The germline V gene encodes CDR1 SEHNR and CDR2 FQNEAQ (reference sequence). The CDR3 runs to 15 residues. CDR3 sequence: CASSPAGTGIGELFF. The CDR3 DNA follows: TGTGCCAGCAGTCCGGCCGGGACAGGGATCGGGGAGCTGTTTTTT.

This clonotype was recorded many times. This sequence joins TRBV5-1 and TRBJ2-3; D is perhaps TRBD2 (5 bases). The V end lost 2 bases, the J end lost 2 bases, and 9 bases lay between the germline ends. The CDR3 runs to 14 residues. The V gene's germline CDR1 is SGHRS and CDR2 YFSETQ. In nucleotides, the CDR3 is TGCGCCAGCAGCTTCAGCGGATTCACAGATACGCAGTATTTT. It is translated as CASSFSGFTDTQYF.